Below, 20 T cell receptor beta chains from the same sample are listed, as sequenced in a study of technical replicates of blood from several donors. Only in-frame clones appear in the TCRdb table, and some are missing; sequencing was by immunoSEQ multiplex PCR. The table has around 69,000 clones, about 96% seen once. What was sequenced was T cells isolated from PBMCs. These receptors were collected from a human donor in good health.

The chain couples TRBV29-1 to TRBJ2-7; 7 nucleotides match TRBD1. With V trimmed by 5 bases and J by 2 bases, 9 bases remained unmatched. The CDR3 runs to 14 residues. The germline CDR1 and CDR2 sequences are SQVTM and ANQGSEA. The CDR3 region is CSVCYRGIAYEQYF. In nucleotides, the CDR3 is TGCAGCGTTTGTTACAGGGGCATCGCCTACGAGCAGTACTTC.

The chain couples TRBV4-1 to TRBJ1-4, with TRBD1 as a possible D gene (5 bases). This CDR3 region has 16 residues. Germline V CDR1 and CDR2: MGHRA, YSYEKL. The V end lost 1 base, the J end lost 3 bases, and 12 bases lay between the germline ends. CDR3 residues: CASSQVPGQPNEKLFF. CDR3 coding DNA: TGCGCCAGCAGCCAAGTCCCCGGACAACCTAATGAAAAACTGTTTTTT.

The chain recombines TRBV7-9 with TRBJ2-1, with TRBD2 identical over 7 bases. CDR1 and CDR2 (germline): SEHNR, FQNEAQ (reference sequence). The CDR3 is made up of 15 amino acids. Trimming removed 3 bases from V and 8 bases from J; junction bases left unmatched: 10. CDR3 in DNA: TGTGCCAGCAGCTTTGGGGGAGGGCCCTCGGATGAGCAGTTCTTC. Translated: CASSFGGGPSDEQFF.

The CDR3 coding sequence is TGTGCCAGCAGCACTCTTAACTATGGCTACACCTTC. Its protein product is CASSTLNYGYTF. J is TRBJ1-2 and V is TRBV7-9; D is uncertain. The germline V gene encodes CDR1 SEHNR and CDR2 FQNEAQ (reference sequence). Trimming shortened V by 5 bases and J by 1 base, and 5 bases separated the two germline ends. The CDR3 runs 12 residues.

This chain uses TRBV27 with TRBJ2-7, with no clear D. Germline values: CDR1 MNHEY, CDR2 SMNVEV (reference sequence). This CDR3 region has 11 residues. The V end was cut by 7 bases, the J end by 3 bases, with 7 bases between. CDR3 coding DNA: TGTGCCAGCACCCCGTACTACGAGCAGTACTTC. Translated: CASTPYYEQYF.

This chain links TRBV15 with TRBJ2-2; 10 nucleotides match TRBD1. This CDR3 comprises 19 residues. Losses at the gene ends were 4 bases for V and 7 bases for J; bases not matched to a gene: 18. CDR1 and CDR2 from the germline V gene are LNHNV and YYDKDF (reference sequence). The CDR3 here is CATSNTATKDRGPDGELFF. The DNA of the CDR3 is TGTGCCACCAGCAACACTGCAACAAAAGACAGGGGGCCGGACGGGGAGCTGTTTTTT.

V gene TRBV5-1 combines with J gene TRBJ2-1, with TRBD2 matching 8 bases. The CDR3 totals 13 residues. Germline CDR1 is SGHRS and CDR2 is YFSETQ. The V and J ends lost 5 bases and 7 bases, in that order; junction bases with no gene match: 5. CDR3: CASRVGLVNEQFF. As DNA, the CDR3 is TGCGCCAGCAGAGTGGGACTAGTGAATGAGCAGTTCTTC.

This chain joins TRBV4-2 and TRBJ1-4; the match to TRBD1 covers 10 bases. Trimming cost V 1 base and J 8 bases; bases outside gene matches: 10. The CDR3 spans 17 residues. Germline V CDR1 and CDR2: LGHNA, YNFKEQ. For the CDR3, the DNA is TGTGCCAGCAGCCAAGTTCGGGGGACAGGGGAGGAAGAAAAACTGTTTTTT. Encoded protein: CASSQVRGTGEEEKLFF.

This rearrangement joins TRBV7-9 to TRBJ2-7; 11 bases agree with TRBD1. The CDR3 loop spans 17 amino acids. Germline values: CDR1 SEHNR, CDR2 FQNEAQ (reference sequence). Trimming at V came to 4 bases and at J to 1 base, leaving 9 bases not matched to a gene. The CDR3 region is CASSSKPGTGGSYEQYF. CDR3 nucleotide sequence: TGTGCCAGCAGCTCAAAACCCGGGACAGGGGGTTCCTACGAGCAGTACTTC.

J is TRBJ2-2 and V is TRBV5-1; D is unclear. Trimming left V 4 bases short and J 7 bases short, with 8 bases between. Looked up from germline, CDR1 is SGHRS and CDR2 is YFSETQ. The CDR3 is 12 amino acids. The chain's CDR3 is CASSPENGELFF. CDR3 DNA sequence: TGCGCCAGCAGCCCCGAGAACGGGGAGCTGTTTTTT.

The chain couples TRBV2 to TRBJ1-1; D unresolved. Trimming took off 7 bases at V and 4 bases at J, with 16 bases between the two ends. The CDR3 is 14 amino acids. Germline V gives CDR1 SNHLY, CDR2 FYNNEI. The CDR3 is CASKREGGSTEAFF. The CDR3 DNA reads TGTGCCAGCAAGAGGGAGGGAGGAAGCACTGAAGCTTTCTTT. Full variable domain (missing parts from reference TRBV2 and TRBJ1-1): EPEVTQTPSHQVTQMGQEVILRCVPISNHLYFYWYRQILGQKVEFLVSFYNNEISEKSEIFDDQFSVERPDGSNFTLKIRSTKLEDSAMYFCASKREGGSTEAFFGQGTRLTVV.

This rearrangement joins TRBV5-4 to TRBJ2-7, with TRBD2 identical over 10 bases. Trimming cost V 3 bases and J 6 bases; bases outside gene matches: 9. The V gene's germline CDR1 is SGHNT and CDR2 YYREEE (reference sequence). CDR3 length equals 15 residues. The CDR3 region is CASSSPGLALGEQYF. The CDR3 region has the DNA TGTGCCAGCAGCTCACCGGGACTAGCGTTGGGCGAGCAGTACTTC.

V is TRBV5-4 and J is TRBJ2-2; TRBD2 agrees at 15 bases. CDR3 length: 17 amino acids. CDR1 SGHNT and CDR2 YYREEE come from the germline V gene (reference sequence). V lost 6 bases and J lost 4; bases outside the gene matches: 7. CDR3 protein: CASTPGLAGGITGELFF. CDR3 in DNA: TGTGCCAGCACCCCGGGACTAGCGGGAGGAATCACCGGGGAGCTGTTTTTT.

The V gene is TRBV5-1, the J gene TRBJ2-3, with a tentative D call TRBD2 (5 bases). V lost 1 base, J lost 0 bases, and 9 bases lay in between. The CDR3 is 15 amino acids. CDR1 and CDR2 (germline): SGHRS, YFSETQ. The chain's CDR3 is CASSLFGGSTDTQYF. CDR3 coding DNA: TGCGCCAGCAGCTTGTTCGGCGGGAGCACAGATACGCAGTATTTT.

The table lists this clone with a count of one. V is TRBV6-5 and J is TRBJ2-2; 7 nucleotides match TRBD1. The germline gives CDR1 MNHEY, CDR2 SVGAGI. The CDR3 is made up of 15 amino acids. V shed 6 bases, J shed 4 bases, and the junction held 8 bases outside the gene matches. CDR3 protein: CASSPQGVGTGELFF. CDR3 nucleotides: TGTGCCAGCAGCCCCCAGGGGGTTGGCACCGGGGAGCTGTTTTTT.

DNA of the CDR3: TGTGCCAGCAGGCCCGGGACTCAACTAGCTAACTATGGCTACACCTTC. Encoded protein: CASRPGTQLANYGYTF. The chain is built from TRBV7-9 and TRBJ1-2, with D possibly being TRBD1 (5 bases). The germline V and J ends were trimmed by 6 bases and 0 bases, with 17 bases remaining between them. In germline, CDR1 is SEHNR, CDR2 FQNEAQ (reference sequence). The CDR3 consists of 16 residues.

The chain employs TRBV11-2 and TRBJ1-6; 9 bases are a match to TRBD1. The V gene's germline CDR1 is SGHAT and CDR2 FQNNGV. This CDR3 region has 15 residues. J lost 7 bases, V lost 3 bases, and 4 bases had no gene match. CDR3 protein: CASSLLGQGNSPLHF. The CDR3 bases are TGTGCCAGCAGCTTGTTGGGACAGGGCAATTCACCCCTCCACTTT.

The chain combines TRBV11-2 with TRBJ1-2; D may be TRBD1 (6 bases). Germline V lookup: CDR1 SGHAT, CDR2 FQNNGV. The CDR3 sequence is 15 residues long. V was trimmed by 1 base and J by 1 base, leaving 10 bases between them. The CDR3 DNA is TGTGCCAGCAGCTTAGTAGGGGGAAGTAACTATGGCTACACCTTC. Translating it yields CASSLVGGSNYGYTF.

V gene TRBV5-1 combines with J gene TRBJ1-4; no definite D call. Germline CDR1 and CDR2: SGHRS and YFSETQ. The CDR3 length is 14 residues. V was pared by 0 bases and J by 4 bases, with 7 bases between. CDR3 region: CASSLVSVNEKLFF. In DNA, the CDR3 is TGCGCCAGCAGCTTGGTATCAGTTAATGAAAAACTGTTTTTT.

The CDR3 protein is CASTRQLAGEDTQYF. The CDR3 region has the DNA TGTGCCAGTACCCGGCAGCTAGCGGGAGAAGATACGCAGTATTTT. The V call is TRBV19, the J call TRBJ2-3; 10 nucleotides align to TRBD2. Germline CDR1 and CDR2: LNHDA and SQIVND (reference sequence). The V segment lost 7 bases and the J segment 5 bases; nucleotides outside the gene matches: 9. The CDR3 covers 15 residues.